This T cell receptor beta chain was obtained from a study of metastatic and nonmetastatic thyroid tumors (dated by TCRdb to 2020 to 2022). Background for the entire study: Repertoires were compared across peripheral blood and tumor or nodule tissue samples from malignant and benign thyroid patients. The research as a whole found: TCR beta diversity was reported as significantly higher in malignant tumors than in benign nodules, in both blood and tumor samples.

None of the patients had been given any treatment before thyroid surgery. Patient clinical samples collected from about 2011 to 2019 were retrospectively analysed using T-cell receptor beta sequencing. The library was produced with PCR. TCRdb shows the sequencer as Illumina HiSeq 4000. High-throughput sequencing was used to profile the CDR3 region of the TCR beta-chain in every patient. The paper's processing steps were these. The researchers built a classifier to tell apart papillary thyroid cancer patients with distant metastasis, based on CDR3 differences among clinicopathological groups. Repertoire diversity was assessed with the Shannon index, and tumor-blood repertoire similarity with the Morisita-Horn index. The public sequencing data were trimmed at Q25 with fastp and processed into clonotypes with MiXCR by TCRdb, which kept only in-frame beta chains. The V and J calls were determined by TCRdb, not by the authors. The sample table lists over 20,000 clones, 28% of them with a count of one. The top ten constitute more than 13% of the sample.

This clone is termed medium-sized (0.01 to 0.1%). Its antigen target is currently unknown. No qualities accompany the bases; no much larger clone lies one base away. The germline V gene yields MNHEY for CDR1 and SVGEGT for CDR2. At the junction V is shortened by 8 bases and J by 4 bases, with 9 bases in between. CDR3 length: 12 amino acids, cysteine to phenylalanine. Only the CDR3 portion is preserved as DNA: 36 bases, with reading frame beginning at the first base. The chain was built from TRBV6-2 or TRBV6-3 and TRBJ1-5; a confident D gene designation cannot be given. Sequenced: tumor tissue. The origin of this receptor is a male donor with papillary thyroid cancer or a benign thyroid nodule (not recorded which). Some clones in this sample may be carry-over from other donors' samples. The DNA sequence follows: TGTGCCAGCTGCGCTTTTAATCAGCCCCAGCATTTT. This codes for CASCAFNQPQHF.